This T cell receptor beta chain was identified during a study of OX40 agonist ivuxolimab in advanced cancers. For the wider study: The costimulatory receptor OX40 (CD134) was targeted by ivuxolimab, a fully human IgG2 agonistic monoclonal antibody. Partial responses occurred in three dose-escalation patients, of whom one had hepatocellular carcinoma and two had cutaneous melanoma. Peripheral TCRbeta sequencing aimed to test whether ivuxolimab altered TCR sequence diversity and caused clonal T-cell expansion. Among the 52 dose-escalation patients, roughly 20 had hepatocellular carcinoma, about 15 melanoma, 9 renal cell carcinoma and 9 head and neck cancer. Intravenous ivuxolimab was administered to patients every 2 weeks at six dose levels: 0.01, 0.1, 0.3, 1.5, 3 and 10 mg/kg. The paper describes the monotherapy dose-escalation part (N of about 47 patients) of the phase I trial of ivuxolimab. A male proportion of around 83% and a mean age of approximately 61 years, ranging from 23 to 79, were recorded for the dose-escalation cohort. Prior anti-PD-1, anti-PD-L1 or anti-CTLA-4 therapy was permitted, and checkpoint inhibitors had been received by less than 45% of dose-escalation patients. The paper's findings and limits, for the study overall: In the 0.1-3.0 mg/kg groups, partial responders had among the lowest normalized peripheral clonal expansion, particularly in CD8+ T cells. After ivuxolimab, expanded clones were on average more numerous among CD8+ T cells than among CD4+ T cells. Low levels of normalized T-cell clonal expansion were also seen in some patients who did not respond. Antigen specificity was not determined for the clonally expanded peripheral T cells. At doses of 0.1 to 3.0 mg/kg, clonal expansion of both CD4+ and CD8+ T cells in blood was seen between baseline and week 6.

CDR1 and CDR2, looked up from the germline V gene, are MDHEN and SYDVKM. V ends up 7 bases short and J 4 bases short, with an unmatched junction base count of 9. CDR3 length: 14 amino acids, cysteine to phenylalanine. Only the CDR3 DNA stays, 42 bases, in frame from base 1. For sequencing of the TCRbeta CDR3 region, genomic DNA was extracted from the sorted cells. TCRbeta CDR3 regions were sequenced using the immunoSEQ Assay. Entries here come from immuneACCESS through TCRdb and include only in-frame sequences with V and J called. Some clones fail to appear in such tables; in the studies checked, an unresolved V gene covers under half of the shortfall, and the cause of the remainder is unknown. The sample includes about 66,000 clones, with roughly four fifths observed a single time. 2% to 2.5% of the sample rests with the top ten. The trial excluded patients who had a history of autoimmune disease or were on systemic immunosuppression. In every dose cohort, peripheral blood was drawn for TCR sequencing at baseline, cycle 4 day 1, and cycle 7 day 1. The samples were drawn from a first-in-human, open-label, multicenter phase I dose-escalation trial of ivuxolimab. Adults with locally advanced or metastatic melanoma, renal cell carcinoma, hepatocellular carcinoma or head and neck squamous cell carcinoma were enrolled in the trial. CD4+ and CD8+ T cells were sorted separately from peripheral blood before TCR sequencing.

This clone was seen only a few times. The antigen it binds to is not known. Within one base of it there is no much larger clone, and no base qualities were kept. The receptor comes from an adult with an advanced solid tumor such as melanoma, head and neck, liver or kidney cancer. The chain employs TRBV28 and TRBJ1-1, with TRBD1 matching 7 junction bases. Specimen: CD4+ or CD8+ T cells sorted from blood, collected in a trial of the OX40 agonist ivuxolimab. The nucleotide sequence is TGTGCCAGCAACCTACCAGGGGGGATCACTGAAGCTTTCTTT. Its product reads: CASNLPGGITEAFF.